The entry that follows covers one T cell receptor (beta chain) sequence. This entry comes from a study of read filtering for tumor transcriptome and immune sequencing. The wider study: DNase treatment preceded whole-transcriptome library preparation. TCR-mapped reads were about 4.05 to 11 million with IR-seq versus roughly 80 to 1,300 with RNA-seq.

Molecular barcoded adaptors covering alpha/delta and beta/gamma chains were used on about 390 ng RNA. TCRdb fed the reads into MiXCR, producing one record per CDR3 protein. The sample lists some 120,000 distinct CDR3 sequences, roughly 13% occurring once. Deletions cut 11 bases from V and 3 bases from J, with 16 bases between. Germline CDR1 reads MNHEY; CDR2 reads SVGEGT. The length of the CDR3 is 14 residues. At the time of active disease, bone marrow was collected from every patient. The sample comprised a population of CD138-negative cells sorted from bone marrow. V is TRBV6-2 or TRBV6-3 and J is TRBJ2-2; D not resolved. This receptor was obtained from a donor aged 40 or older with multiple myeloma. CDR3 loop: CAGQDAMDTGELFF. The CDR3 DNA reads TGTGCCGGTCAGGATGCCATGGACACCGGGGAGCTGTTTTTT.